What follows describes a single TCR beta chain. This entry comes from a study of shared clonotypes between healthy human individuals. About the study: CD4 naive and memory got three plates each, CD8 naive two, CD8 memory one.

From germline, CDR1 is MGHDK and CDR2 SYGVNS. V gave up 5 bases and J gave up 3 bases, with 13 bases separating them. This CDR3 contains 14 residues. Generated by immunoSEQ multiplex PCR, the TCRdb table keeps only in-frame clones and is missing some. The sample includes about 2.4 million clones, more than 85% of them seen just once. The TCR sequence derives from a man aged 18 to 29 in good health. Some clones in this sample may be carry-over from other donors' samples. The rearrangement links TRBV25-1 to TRBJ1-1; no firm D call. The material sequenced was naive CD4+ T cells from PBMCs. The subset was: CD45RA+ positively selected. The CDR3 sequence: CASSIVLGDTEAFF. CDR3 coding DNA: TGTGCCAGCAGTATCGTCCTTGGGGACACTGAAGCTTTCTTT.